A single sample is the source of the 27 T cell receptor beta chains below, sequenced in a study of CD8+CD57+ T cells in acquired aplastic anemia (dated by TCRdb to the late 2010s). TCRdb shows the sequencer as Illumina HiSeq 2000. TCR beta VDJ combination and CDR3 sequence profiling used genomic DNA as the template. Starting from the raw public reads, TCRdb applied fastp trimming at Q25, assembled clones with MiXCR and retained in-frame beta chains. Here each entry gathers all rows of one CDR3 protein and keeps the most common genes and DNA. The sample data list under 250,000 distinct CDR3 sequences, and roughly 35% of these were observed just once. 1% to 1.3% of the sample belongs to the ten largest clones. The sample taken for sequencing was sorted CD4+, CD8+, or CD8+CD57+ T cells (not recorded which) from PBMCs. Receptor source: a human donor in good health, serving as a control.

In this sample, this clonotype turned up many times. DNA for the CDR3: TGTGCCAGCAGTAAGACAGGGTACGCCTACGAGCAGTACTTC. Its protein product is CASSKTGYAYEQYF. The chain has TRBV2 and TRBJ2-7, with TRBD1 identical over 7 bases. The CDR3 length is 14 residues. Trimming removed 5 bases from V and 2 bases from J; junction bases left unmatched: 6. Per the germline V gene, CDR1 is SNHLY and CDR2 is FYNNEI.

The chain is built from TRBV9 and TRBJ1-5; D not resolved. The CDR3 loop spans 14 amino acids. Trimming removed 0 bases at V and 3 bases at J, with 7 bases between. Germline lookup yields CDR1 SGDLS and CDR2 YYNGEE. As DNA, the CDR3 is TGTGCCAGCAGCGTAGAACCGCACAATCAGCCCCAGCATTTT. Its translation is CASSVEPHNQPQHF.

This clonotype was observed a handful of times. This rearrangement joins TRBV7-2 to TRBJ1-1; no clear D gene. The CDR3 runs 14 residues. V lost 3 bases and J lost 2, with 10 bases in between. Germline V lookup: CDR1 SGHTA, CDR2 FQGNSA. The CDR3 is CASSFLSLNTEAFF. The CDR3 nucleotides are TGTGCCAGCAGCTTCTTGTCCCTAAACACTGAAGCTTTCTTT.

In its sample, this clonotype was seen many times. This sequence joins TRBV6-1 and TRBJ2-7; the D call may be TRBD1 or TRBD2 (5 bases each). Germline V gene sequence: CDR1 MNHNS, CDR2 SASEGT. This CDR3 spans 13 amino acids. V was shortened by 8 bases and J by 5 bases, with 16 bases between the two germline ends. CDR3 nucleotides: TGTGCCAGCCTCTTAACTTGGGGACACGAGCAGTACTTC. Its translation: CASLLTWGHEQYF.

This clonotype showed up many times. The chain carries TRBV5-4 and TRBJ2-5; no clear D. Germline-derived CDR1 and CDR2 are SGHNT and YYREEE (reference sequence). Trimming took off 1 base at V and 2 bases at J, with 9 bases between the two ends. This CDR3 has 14 residues. CDR3 coding DNA: TGTGCCAGCAGCTTGCTGGAAAAGCAAGAGACCCAGTACTTC. It encodes CASSLLEKQETQYF.

This rearrangement joins TRBV20-1 to TRBJ1-2; 12 positions match TRBD1. This CDR3 is built from 15 residues. The ends lost 2 bases at V and 8 bases at J; junction bases unmatched: 9. The germline CDR1 and CDR2 sequences are DFQATT and SNEGSKA (reference sequence). Here the CDR3 DNA reads TGCAGTGCTAGATCCGGGACAGGGGGCGTGAGGGGCTACACCTTC. Amino acids: CSARSGTGGVRGYTF.

In its sample, this clonotype was seen many times. The chain recombines TRBV19 with TRBJ1-6; 7 positions agree with TRBD1. CDR3 length equals 13 residues. Germline CDR1 LNHDA, CDR2 SQIVND (reference sequence). Trimming took 7 bases from V and 9 from J; bases not matched to a gene: 6. The CDR3 nucleotides read TGTGCCAGTACGGACAGGAGGGGTTCACCCCTCCACTTT. Residues: CASTDRRGSPLHF.

The rearrangement joins TRBV7-8 to TRBJ1-4, with unresolved D. CDR1 SGHVS and CDR2 FQNEAQ come from the germline V gene. CDR3 length equals 15 residues. Trimming cost V 5 bases and J 1 base, with 11 bases left between them. The DNA for the CDR3 is TGTGCCAGCAGCCCCGGGAGGGAAACTAATGAAAAACTGTTTTTT. Translated: CASSPGRETNEKLFF.

This chain links TRBV5-1 with TRBJ2-3, with TRBD1 identical over 9 bases. This CDR3 is built from 14 residues. V lost 2 bases to trimming and J lost 5 bases; unmatched junction nucleotides: 3. Germline V CDR1 and CDR2: SGHRS, YFSETQ. As DNA, the CDR3 is TGCGCCAGCAGCTTAAACAGGGGGCGAGATACGCAGTATTTT. Its translation is CASSLNRGRDTQYF.

This clonotype came up many times. The chain joins TRBV20-1 to TRBJ2-4; the match to TRBD2 covers 9 bases. The germline gives CDR1 DFQATT, CDR2 SNEGSKA (reference sequence). J gave up 7 bases and V 6 bases, and 7 bases lay outside the gene matches. The CDR3 spans 13 residues. CDR3 protein: CSASSGSGNIQYF. The CDR3 DNA follows: TGCAGTGCGAGTAGCGGGAGTGGCAACATTCAGTACTTC.

Comment on this clonotype: Because the CDR3 is missing its conserved closing phenylalanine or tryptophan, this is likely a read error. The rearrangement joins TRBV5-5 to TRBJ2-3; maybe TRBD2 (5 bases). The CDR3 runs to 13 residues. Germline V lookup: CDR1 SGHKS, CDR2 YYEKEE (reference sequence). Deletions cut 2 bases from V and 5 bases from J, with 9 bases between. CDR3 amino acids: CASSLDRGDTQYL. The DNA of the CDR3 is TGTGCCAGCAGCTTAGATCGGGGAGATACGCAGTATCTT.

J is TRBJ1-2 and V is TRBV14, with TRBD1 matching 8 bases. The germline V gene has CDR1 SGHDN and CDR2 FVKESK. CDR3 length: 15 amino acids. The junction had 6 bases not matched to a gene; V was cut back by 3 bases and J by 3 bases. The CDR3 here is CASSHSGQGHYGYTF. For the CDR3, the DNA is TGTGCCAGCAGCCACTCCGGACAGGGACACTATGGCTACACCTTC.

This clonotype showed up many times. The CDR3 region is CASNGRAWDTQYF. CDR3 coding DNA: TGTGCCAGCAACGGGAGGGCCTGGGATACGCAGTATTTT. The chain combines TRBV2 with TRBJ2-3; 8 bases line up with TRBD2. Germline V lookup: CDR1 SNHLY, CDR2 FYNNEI. The CDR3 totals 13 residues. The V segment lost 7 bases and the J segment 6 bases; nucleotides outside the gene matches: 6.

In its sample, this clonotype was seen a few times. The rearrangement uses TRBV6-5 and TRBJ1-2; TRBD1 agrees at 9 bases. The CDR3 length is 14 residues. V lost 4 bases to trimming and J lost 7 bases; unmatched junction nucleotides: 7. Germline V CDR1 and CDR2: MNHEY, SVGAGI. The DNA of the CDR3 is TGTGCCAGCAGTTCCCTCGACAGGGGGGCTGGCTACACCTTC. Protein sequence: CASSSLDRGAGYTF.

The rearrangement uses TRBV11-2 and TRBJ2-2; possibly TRBD1 for D (6 bases). The CDR3 is made up of 17 amino acids. Germline V CDR1 and CDR2: SGHAT, FQNNGV. The germline V and J ends were trimmed by 1 base and 6 bases, with 18 bases remaining between them. The CDR3 region is CASSLGSGRGSAGELFF. The CDR3 DNA reads TGTGCCAGCAGCTTAGGCTCCGGCAGGGGTAGTGCCGGGGAGCTGTTTTTT.

This clonotype was seen at least ten times. This chain connects TRBV19 to TRBJ2-2; D is possibly TRBD1 or TRBD2 (5 bases each). Trimming pared 0 bases from V and 0 bases from J, leaving 11 bases between. Germline V gene data show CDR1 as LNHDA and CDR2 as SQIVND (reference sequence). This CDR3 is built from 17 residues. CDR3 DNA sequence: TGTGCCAGTAGTATAGATTGGGGGACGGCGAACACCGGGGAGCTGTTTTTT. It encodes CASSIDWGTANTGELFF.

The chain couples TRBV10-3 to TRBJ1-3, with TRBD1 matching 7 bases. This CDR3 comprises 17 residues. Trimming removed 3 bases from V and 1 base from J; junction bases left unmatched: 9. Germline CDR1 reads ENHRY; CDR2 reads SYGVKD. The CDR3: CAISDYEGTASGNTIYF. The CDR3 DNA is TGTGCCATCAGTGACTACGAGGGGACAGCTTCTGGAAACACCATATATTTT.

This clonotype was picked up many times. V and J are TRBV11-2 and TRBJ1-6; 7 bases agree with TRBD1. Per the germline V gene, CDR1 is SGHAT and CDR2 is FQNNGV. The ends lost 7 bases at V and 7 bases at J; junction bases unmatched: 7. The CDR3 is 14 residues long. CDR3 region: CASNFDRENSPLHF. As DNA, the CDR3 is TGTGCCAGCAACTTCGACAGGGAGAATTCACCCCTCCACTTT. Complete variable domain (other parts from reference TRBV11-2 and TRBJ1-6): EAGVAQSPRYKIIEKRQSVAFWCNPISGHATLYWYQQILGQGPKLLIQFQNNGVVDDSQLPKDRFSAERLKGVDSTLKIQPAKLEDSAVYLCASNFDRENSPLHFGNGTRLTVT.

This clonotype was seen at least ten times. The chain couples TRBV7-9 to TRBJ1-4; D gene ambiguous. The V gene's germline CDR1 is SEHNR and CDR2 FQNEAQ (reference sequence). This CDR3 has 14 amino acids. V was cut by 5 bases and J by 4 bases, with 11 bases left in between. CDR3 coding DNA: TGTGCCAGCAGCCAAGGAACGAGTAATGAAAAACTGTTTTTT. This codes for CASSQGTSNEKLFF.

The V call is TRBV7-2, the J call TRBJ2-7; 7 positions agree with TRBD1. V shed 4 bases and J 6 bases; nucleotides not matched to a gene: 3. The length of the CDR3 is 12 residues. Germline V gene data show CDR1 as SGHTA and CDR2 as FQGNSA. In DNA form, the CDR3 reads TGTGCCAGCAGCTCCGGGACAGCCGAGCAGTACTTC. Its translation is CASSSGTAEQYF.

This clonotype showed up many times. This sequence joins TRBV20-1 and TRBJ2-1, with TRBD2 as a possible D gene (5 bases). Per the germline V gene, CDR1 is DFQATT and CDR2 is SNEGSKA (reference sequence). The CDR3 runs 14 residues. V was clipped by 3 bases and J by 4 bases, with 13 bases between them. CDR3: CSASAAAPYNEQFF. The CDR3 bases are TGCAGTGCTAGTGCAGCGGCACCGTACAATGAGCAGTTCTTC.

This clonotype was counted many times. V is TRBV5-4 and J is TRBJ1-2, with 9 nucleotides matching TRBD1. Germline trimming cut 5 bases from V and 7 bases from J; bases unmatched to any gene: 9. There are 14 residues in the CDR3. Germline lookup yields CDR1 SGHNT and CDR2 YYREEE (reference sequence). The CDR3 region is CASSYPPGQGGYTF. The CDR3 DNA reads as TGTGCCAGCAGTTATCCTCCGGGACAGGGTGGCTACACCTTC. The whole variable domain, remainder taken from reference TRBV5-4 and TRBJ1-2, is ETGVTQSPTHLIKTRGQQVTLRCSSQSGHNTVSWYQQALGQGPQFIFQYYREEENGRGNFPPRFSGLQFPNYSSELNVNALELDDSALYLCASSYPPGQGGYTFGSGTRLTVV.

This clonotype was counted many times. In nucleotides, the CDR3 is TGTGCCAGTAGTGACCGGGACAGGGGGCCAGATACGCAGTATTTT. Residues: CASSDRDRGPDTQYF. The rearrangement uses TRBV19 and TRBJ2-3, with 12 bases matching TRBD1. This CDR3 spans 15 amino acids. The J segment lost 4 bases and the V segment lost 5 bases, leaving 4 bases of the junction unmatched. Germline CDR1 reads LNHDA; CDR2 reads SQIVND (reference sequence).

This clonotype was seen a few times. The V gene is TRBV30, the J gene TRBJ1-6; possible D gene TRBD1, 6 bases. CDR3 size: 13 residues. Trimming pared 5 bases from V and 6 bases from J, leaving 11 bases between. The V gene's germline CDR1 is GTSNPN and CDR2 SVGIG (reference sequence). Here the CDR3 reads CAWDRDINSPLHF. As DNA, the CDR3 is TGTGCCTGGGACCGGGACATTAATTCACCCCTCCACTTT.

This chain links TRBV20-1 with TRBJ1-2; a possible D gene is TRBD1 (6 bases). Between the trimmed V and J ends, which lost 6 bases and 8 bases, there was a span of 25 bases. CDR1 and CDR2 (germline): DFQATT, SNEGSKA (reference sequence). The CDR3 runs 15 residues. CDR3 DNA sequence: TGCAGTGCACCAGTGGGGGCAGGCGGGCGCGGGGGCTACACCTTC. Its protein is CSAPVGAGGRGGYTF.

This chain links TRBV9 with TRBJ2-7; D possibly uses TRBD1 or TRBD2 (6 bases each). The CDR3 sequence is 16 residues long. CDR1 is SGDLS, CDR2 YYNGEE, per germline. The germline V and J ends were trimmed by 3 bases and 0 bases, with 16 bases remaining between them. The CDR3 loop reads CASSEGEDGSSYEQYF. CDR3 DNA sequence: TGTGCCAGCAGCGAGGGGGAGGACGGGAGCTCCTACGAGCAGTACTTC.

In its sample, this clonotype was seen many times. The chain joins TRBV7-2 to TRBJ2-1; TRBD2 agrees at 7 bases. Germline CDR1 SGHTA, CDR2 FQGNSA. Trimming cost V 6 bases and J 7 bases; bases outside gene matches: 6. This CDR3 spans 13 amino acids. The CDR3 is CASSPGLENEQFF. CDR3 coding DNA: TGTGCCAGCAGTCCCGGACTAGAGAATGAGCAGTTCTTC. Together with reference TRBV7-2 and TRBJ2-1, the CDR3 gives the full variable domain: GAGVSQSPSNKVTEKGKDVELRCDPISGHTALYWYRQSLGQGLEFLIYFQGNSAPDKSGLPSDRFSAERTGGSVSTLTIQRTQQEDSAVYLCASSPGLENEQFFGPGTRLTVL.